These 6 T cell receptor beta chains were all obtained from the same sample, sequenced in a study of blood T cells in healthy people across ages. Combining a sample-barcoded 5' primer with a J-beta primer mix, a second PCR ran for about 6 to 11 cycles. MiXCR was run by TCRdb on the 5' RACE reads, yielding one entry per CDR3 protein. The table shows hundreds of thousands of distinct CDR3 sequences, with approximately 52% occurring only once. What was sequenced was blood. These receptors came from an elderly woman in good health.

The chain carries TRBV20-1 and TRBJ2-6; TRBD2 might be the D (5 bases). The germline CDR1 and CDR2 sequences are DFQATT and SNEGSKA (reference sequence). The CDR3 sequence is 18 residues long. Trimming stripped 5 bases from V and 2 bases from J, with 22 bases between. CDR3: CSALETTPRDTGANVLTF. The DNA for the CDR3 is TGCAGTGCTCTAGAGACCACTCCCCGGGATACTGGGGCCAACGTCCTGACTTTC.

This rearrangement joins TRBV6-6 to TRBJ1-1, with D tentatively TRBD1 (6 bases). The CDR3 is 15 amino acids. The germline V and J ends were trimmed by 5 bases and 1 base, with 14 bases remaining between them. The V gene's germline CDR1 is MNHNY and CDR2 SVGAGI (reference sequence). The CDR3 DNA follows: TGTGCCAGCAGTCCCCCTCGGACAGCGAACACTGAAGCTTTCTTT. This translates into CASSPPRTANTEAFF.

This clonotype was detected many times. V usage is TRBV5-1 and J usage is TRBJ1-2, with 8 bases that match TRBD1. The germline V gene encodes CDR1 SGHRS and CDR2 YFSETQ. This CDR3 contains 15 residues. J gave up 4 bases and V 1 base, and 6 bases lay outside the gene matches. CDR3 sequence (DNA): TGCGCCAGCAGCTTGACAGGGGGTAGTATCTATGGCTACACCTTC. Protein: CASSLTGGSIYGYTF.

Sample share makes this clonotype medium-sized. The V call is TRBV7-9, the J call TRBJ2-7, with 8 bases matching TRBD1. Germline V CDR1 and CDR2: SEHNR, FQNEAQ (reference sequence). Trimming removed 5 bases from V and 3 bases from J; junction bases left unmatched: 12. The CDR3 covers 16 residues. The CDR3, as DNA: TGTGCCAGCAGCCGAGGGGACAGGCTTTTTTACTACGAGCAGTACTTC. Protein product: CASSRGDRLFYYEQYF. Full variable domain (rest looked up from reference TRBV7-9 and TRBJ2-7): DTGVSQNPRHKITKRGQNVTFRCDPISEHNRLYWYRQTLGQGPEFLTYFQNEAQLEKSRLLSDRFSAERPKGSFSTLEIQRTEQGDSAMYLCASSRGDRLFYYEQYFGPGTRLTVT.

The V gene is TRBV3-1, the J gene TRBJ2-7; TRBD1 aligns across 9 bases. The germline V gene has CDR1 LGHDT and CDR2 YNNKEL (reference sequence). V lost 0 bases and J lost 10; bases outside the gene matches: 10. This CDR3 is 15 amino acids long. CDR3 sequence reads: CASSQDGTGGRSQYF. As DNA, the CDR3 is TGTGCCAGCAGCCAAGATGGTACAGGGGGCCGAAGCCAGTACTTC.

This clonotype has a count of ten or more. The V and J genes are TRBV9 and TRBJ2-1, with 7 bases that match TRBD2. CDR1 and CDR2 from the germline V gene are SGDLS and YYNGEE. V trimming: 3 bases; J trimming: 9 bases; junction bases outside the gene matches: 12. This CDR3 spans 15 amino acids. The CDR3 DNA follows: TGTGCCAGCAGCGCCGACGCTGGCGGGAGTAGTGAGCAGTTCTTC. Encoded protein: CASSADAGGSSEQFF.